These T cell receptor beta chains were read from a single sample in a study of OX40 agonist ivuxolimab in advanced cancers. Sequenced by immunoSEQ multiplex PCR; TCRdb stores in-frame clones only, minus some. Of tens of thousands of clones in the sample, almost 95% were seen once. The sequencing here drew on CD4+ or CD8+ T cells sorted from blood, taken in a trial of the OX40 agonist ivuxolimab. The origin of the receptors is an adult with an advanced solid tumor such as melanoma, head and neck, liver or kidney cancer. Each CDR3 is given with its conserved first and last residue. Each record gives: V gene, J gene, CDR3 protein.

TRBV7-9	TRBJ1-2	CASSSGPYGYTF
TRBV7-8	TRBJ1-2	CASSETRWAAKSNYGYTF
TRBV19	TRBJ1-1	CASSIGTGGTEAFF
TRBV19	TRBJ2-3	CASNTRELGEDTQYF
TRBV9	TRBJ2-3	CASSVGGPSWADTQYF
TRBV6-6	TRBJ2-1	CASSRTGVEYNEQFF
TRBV10-3	TRBJ2-1	CAISELDYSSNNEQFF
TRBV19	TRBJ1-4	CASSDRGGYNEKLFF
TRBV14	TRBJ2-4	CASSQVGPLAKNIQYF
TRBV7-6	TRBJ2-1	CASSLVGSGWDEQFF
TRBV5-6	TRBJ2-1	CASSWGRGEQFF
TRBV29-1	TRBJ1-4	CSVAPGSTREKLFF
TRBV5-1	TRBJ2-7	CASSAARDAYYEQYF
TRBV2	TRBJ2-7	CASSDTLASGPYEQYF
TRBV13	TRBJ2-1	CASSPDRAGGPRNNEQFF
TRBV7-8	TRBJ2-1	CASSVRLAGGVYNEQFF
TRBV9	TRBJ2-2	CASSVDGGFNTGELFF
TRBV6-1	TRBJ2-7	CASSEGGSSYEQYF
TRBV13	TRBJ1-4	CASSLQGVNEKLFF
TRBV9	TRBJ2-1	CASSAPGLAGGDEQFF